This T cell receptor beta chain was obtained from a study of blood T cell repertoires in COVID-19. Seattle's cohort entered during active infection and was followed longitudinally. Libraries were prepared by immunoSEQ multiplex PCR; TCRdb keeps only in-frame clonotypes and omits some of them. Of over 150,000 clones in the sample, around 85% were seen once. V dropped 0 bases and J dropped 4; count of bases not matched to a gene: 3. The CDR3 loop spans 15 amino acids. Germline loops: CDR1 GTSNPN, CDR2 SVGIG (reference sequence). The J gene is TRBJ2-2, the V gene TRBV30; 9 bases align to TRBD2. Sequenced: peripheral blood. The sequence came from a man aged 55-75 years with COVID-19, enrolled during active disease. The CDR3 loop is CAWSVRREGTGELFF. The DNA for the CDR3 is TGTGCCTGGAGTGTACGGCGGGAGGGCACCGGGGAGCTGTTTTTT.